This T cell receptor beta chain was profiled in a study of T cells in Graves' hyperthyroidism and ophthalmopathy. Concerning this clonotype itself: Its antigen is unidentified.

V lost 3 bases to trimming and J lost 11 bases, with 17 bases between them. Germline-derived CDR1 and CDR2 are SGHDT and YYEEEE. The CDR3 loop spans 13 amino acids. Template material for amplifying TCR beta CDR3 regions consisted of RNA transcripts. During a first-round RT-PCR of the TCR CDR3, the HTBI primer set was used. TCRdb recomputed calls from the multiplex PCR reads with MiXCR, one row per CDR3 protein. Seen here are around 800,000 distinct CDR3 sequences, around 38% observed once, and the top ten hold around 9.3%. Study-wide results and limits: Ophthalmopathy cases were set apart from stable hyperthyroidism by a 13 V-J model. Clonotypes that were expanded in thyroid above 0.001 mostly appeared in blood too. The model's output predicted ophthalmopathy at a median of 6.5 months prior to onset.

Sequenced material: blood. The chain joins TRBV5-6 to TRBJ1-1, with D hard to call. The TCR originated in a man aged 18 to 30 with Graves' hyperthyroidism. The CDR3 DNA sequence: TGTGCCAGCAGCTCAATCCTCGAGGTGGGCGCTTTCTTT. Its translation is CASSSILEVGAFF.